One sample yielded the 17 T cell receptor beta chains listed below, sequenced in a study of T and B cells in COVID-19 patients. Blood genomic DNA input for TRB amplification was about 250-500 ng. Multiplex PCR with BIOMED2 TRB-A/B primer pools amplified TRB rearrangements. TCRdb recomputed calls from the multiplex PCR reads with MiXCR, one row per CDR3 protein. The profile shows 14,000 to 15,000 distinct CDR3 sequences, 25% to 35% of them singletons. Sequenced input: blood. The receptors shown here come from a human donor who had recovered from COVID-19.

The rearrangement uses TRBV20-1 and TRBJ1-2, with 8 bases matching TRBD1. Trimming took 6 bases from V and 6 from J; bases not matched to a gene: 9. The CDR3 is 13 residues long. The V gene's germline CDR1 is DFQATT and CDR2 SNEGSKA (reference sequence). This CDR3 is CSAEDRVGNGYTF. DNA for the CDR3: TGCAGTGCAGAGGACAGGGTTGGGAATGGCTACACCTTC.

The rearrangement links TRBV7-2 to TRBJ2-4; TRBD2 matches at 7 bases. The CDR3 has 16 residues. Germline V CDR1 and CDR2: SGHTA, FQGNSA. The V and J ends lost 0 bases and 0 bases, in that order; junction bases with no gene match: 2. For the CDR3, the DNA is TGTGCCAGCAGCTTAGCTAGCGGGTTAGCCAAAAACATTCAGTACTTC. It translates to CASSLASGLAKNIQYF.

By share, this clonotype counts as medium-sized. J is TRBJ2-2 and V is TRBV19; 7 bases line up with TRBD2. CDR1 LNHDA and CDR2 SQIVND come from the germline V gene (reference sequence). This CDR3 region has 16 residues. With V trimmed by 3 bases and J by 2 bases, 6 bases remained unmatched. CDR3: CASSIGAGSNTGELFF. The CDR3 DNA reads TGTGCCAGTAGTATCGGAGCGGGGTCTAACACCGGGGAGCTGTTTTTT.

J is TRBJ1-3 and V is TRBV12-3 or TRBV12-4; D perhaps matches TRBD1 (6 bases). V lost 5 bases to trimming and J lost 0 bases, with 14 bases between them. CDR3 length: 16 residues. CDR3 nucleotide sequence: TGTGCCAGCAGTAGGACAGCTTTATTCTCTGGAAACACCATATATTTT. Translating it yields CASSRTALFSGNTIYF.

On this clonotype: A much more abundant neighbour one base away suggests this may be a read error. CDR3 sequence: CAISMVRDTQYF. The CDR3, as DNA: TGTGCCATTAGTATGGTGCGGGATACGCAGTATTTT. The chain links TRBV19 to TRBJ2-3; D remains ambiguous. The CDR3 is made up of 12 amino acids. Germline values: CDR1 LNHDA, CDR2 SQIVND (reference sequence).

V is TRBV6-2 or TRBV6-3 and J is TRBJ2-3, with 8 positions matching TRBD2. V lost 0 bases and J lost 2; bases outside the gene matches: 7. The germline V gene encodes CDR1 MNHEY and CDR2 SVGEGT. The CDR3 is 17 amino acids. The CDR3: CASSYSIREGNTDTQYF. CDR3 coding DNA: TGTGCCAGCAGTTACTCGATCCGGGAGGGGAACACAGATACGCAGTATTTT.

CDR3 sequence reads: CASSYRGETQYF. The CDR3 DNA follows: TGTGCCAGCAGTTATCGGGGCGAGACCCAGTACTTC. This chain links TRBV18 with TRBJ2-5; either TRBD1 or TRBD2 may fit D (5 bases each). The germline V gene has CDR1 KGHSH and CDR2 LQKENI. V was trimmed by 8 bases and J by 5 bases, leaving 12 bases between them. The CDR3 runs 12 residues. Using reference TRBV18 and TRBJ2-5 for the parts outside the CDR3, the full variable domain is NAGVMQNPRHLVRRRGQEARLRCSPMKGHSHVYWYRQLPEEGLKFMVYLQKENIIDESGMPKERFSAEFPKEGPSILRIQQVVRGDSAAYFCASSYRGETQYFGPGTRLLVL.

This clonotype appeared many times. The chain employs TRBV12-3 or TRBV12-4 and TRBJ2-3, with D possibly TRBD2 on 5 matching bases. CDR3 size: 17 residues. The ends were cut back, 6 bases at V and 2 bases at J, with 21 bases in the middle. The CDR3 spells CASRAYLGGGLTDTQYF. As DNA, the CDR3 is TGTGCCAGCAGGGCATATCTGGGCGGCGGACTCACAGATACGCAGTATTTT.

The V gene is TRBV6-6, the J gene TRBJ2-3; D is perhaps TRBD1 (5 bases). V was cut by 4 bases and J by 7 bases, with 12 bases left in between. CDR1 and CDR2 (germline): MNHNY, SVGAGI (reference sequence). There are 13 residues in the CDR3. CDR3: CASSLQARYTQYF. The DNA of the CDR3 is TGTGCCAGCAGTTTACAGGCCCGATATACGCAGTATTTT.

V gene TRBV12-3 or TRBV12-4 combines with J gene TRBJ2-3, with a weak D call TRBD2 (5 bases). Trimming removed 6 bases from V and 7 bases from J, with 17 bases in between. The CDR3 contains 14 residues. For the CDR3, the DNA is TGTGCCAGCAGACCGAGGGATCACGGGAATACGCAGTATTTT. It translates to CASRPRDHGNTQYF.

Within the sample, this clonotype is medium-sized. This rearrangement joins TRBV29-1 to TRBJ1-2; 9 bases agree with TRBD1. Germline loops: CDR1 SQVTM, CDR2 ANQGSEA. CDR3 length: 13 residues. With 3 bases clipped from V and 7 bases from J, the junction kept 6 bases outside the gene matches. CDR3 region: CSVETTGGSGYTF. CDR3 DNA: TGCAGCGTTGAGACCACAGGGGGCTCTGGCTACACCTTC.

The V gene is TRBV27, the J gene TRBJ1-1, with D maybe TRBD1 (5 bases). V was cut by 6 bases and J by 7 bases, with 15 bases left in between. This CDR3 is 13 amino acids long. Germline V gives CDR1 MNHEY, CDR2 SMNVEV (reference sequence). The DNA for the CDR3 is TGTGCCAGCAGGATCCAGGGATTTGGTGAAGCTTTCTTT. It specifies CASRIQGFGEAFF.

This clonotype has a handful of counts. This chain connects TRBV11-3 to TRBJ2-5; 13 bases are shared with TRBD2. This CDR3 contains 15 residues. The germline V gene encodes CDR1 SGHNT and CDR2 YENEEA. Losses at the gene ends were 5 bases for V and 5 bases for J; bases not matched to a gene: 5. The CDR3 region is CASSPGLAGAETQYF. CDR3 coding DNA: TGTGCCAGCAGCCCTGGACTAGCGGGAGCCGAGACCCAGTACTTC.

This rearrangement joins TRBV12-3 or TRBV12-4 to TRBJ2-7; D unclear. This CDR3 comprises 13 residues. Trimming cost V 6 bases and J 3 bases, with 12 bases left between them. Here the CDR3 DNA reads TGTGCCAGCAGCGAGAACTCTTACTACGAGCAGTACTTC. Translation gives CASSENSYYEQYF.

In its sample, this clonotype is medium-sized. CDR3 DNA: TGTGCCAGTAGGCGGGACAGGGGTACTTATGGCTACACCTTC. This gives the protein CASRRDRGTYGYTF. The chain recombines TRBV19 with TRBJ1-2; TRBD1 agrees at 10 bases. The CDR3 sequence is 14 residues long. CDR1 LNHDA and CDR2 SQIVND come from the germline V gene (reference sequence). With 6 bases clipped from V and 5 bases from J, the junction kept 6 bases outside the gene matches. The whole variable domain, remainder taken from reference TRBV19 and TRBJ1-2, is DGGITQSPKYLFRKEGQNVTLSCEQNLNHDAMYWYRQDPGQGLRLIYYSQIVNDFQKGDIAEGYSVSREKKESFPLTVTSAQKNPTAFYLCASRRDRGTYGYTFGSGTRLTVV.

This clonotype counts as medium-sized. This CDR3 is CASSYWGSPYEQYF. The DNA for the CDR3 is TGTGCCAGCAGTTACTGGGGGAGTCCGTACGAGCAGTACTTC. This chain links TRBV6-5 with TRBJ2-7; tentatively, D is TRBD1 or TRBD2 (5 bases each). Germline V gene data show CDR1 as MNHEY and CDR2 as SVGAGI. V lost 1 base and J lost 4, with 11 bases in between. The CDR3 is made up of 14 amino acids.

The chain uses TRBV5-1 and TRBJ2-7; maybe TRBD2 (5 bases). Trimming removed 0 bases from V and 2 bases from J, with 15 bases in between. The germline V gene has CDR1 SGHRS and CDR2 YFSETQ. CDR3 length equals 16 residues. This chain's CDR3 is CASSLGRADYAYEQYF. The CDR3 DNA reads as TGCGCCAGCAGCTTGGGGCGGGCAGATTATGCCTACGAGCAGTACTTC.